This T cell receptor (beta chain) was sequenced during a study of OX40 agonist ivuxolimab in advanced cancers. Libraries were prepared by immunoSEQ multiplex PCR; TCRdb keeps only in-frame clonotypes and omits some of them. The top ten hold around 0.53% of the sample, which has 75,000 to 95,000 clones, 80% to 95% seen once. Study-level results: CD8+ T cells (on average) carried more expanded clones than CD4+ T cells.

This CDR3 is built from 16 residues. Germline assignment: CDR1 SGHNT and CDR2 YYREEE (reference sequence). After removal of 7 bases from V and 3 bases from J, the junction contained 16 bases not matched to a gene. Comments on this clone: The antigen is unknown.

The clonotype was recovered from an adult with an advanced solid tumor such as melanoma, head and neck, liver or kidney cancer. The source was CD4+ or CD8+ T cells sorted from blood, collected in a trial of the OX40 agonist ivuxolimab. The chain combines TRBV5-4 with TRBJ2-7, with 7 bases that match TRBD1. The CDR3 DNA reads TGTGCCAGCTCCCGAAGACCCCGGGACAGCTACTACGAGCAGTACTTC. It yields the protein CASSRRPRDSYYEQYF. The variable domain in full, completed from reference TRBV5-4 and TRBJ2-7, reads ETGVTQSPTHLIKTRGQQVTLRCSSQSGHNTVSWYQQALGQGPQFIFQYYREEENGRGNFPPRFSGLQFPNYSSELNVNALELDDSALYLCASSRRPRDSYYEQYFGPGTRLTVT.